These T cell receptor beta chains were read from a single sample in a study of cytomegalovirus exposure and HLA in healthy donors. Sequencing was performed with immunoSEQ multiplex PCR; in TCRdb, only in-frame clones are kept and a portion is missing. The data hold some 140,000 clones, with around three quarters observed a single time. Sequenced material: PBMCs. Every receptor here comes from a woman in her 40s in good health and CMV-seronegative. Each CDR3 is given with its conserved first and last residue. Fields, in order: J gene, V gene, D gene, clone size, CDR3 DNA, CDR3 protein. A D gene is named only where the DNA matches it firmly. A clone size is listed for some rows: how often the clone was seen (once, few, many), or a class if it is expanded.

TRBJ2-7 TRBV7-2 NA NA TGTGCCAGCAGCTTAGGTGGGGCCCCCTACGAGCAGTACTTC CASSLGGAPYEQYF
TRBJ1-2 TRBV6-1 NA NA TGTGCCAGCAGTGGAACGACTGGTGGCTACACCTTC CASSGTTGGYTF
TRBJ1-5 TRBV5-1 NA NA TGCGCCAGCAGCCCCTCGGGTTCCGATCAGCCCCAGCATTTT CASSPSGSDQPQHF
TRBJ1-4 TRBV5-1 TRBD1 NA TGCGCCAGCAGCATAAGACAGGGTGGTGGTGAAAAACTGTTTTTT CASSIRQGGGEKLFF
TRBJ1-5 TRBV15 NA NA TGTGCCACCAGCAGAGAGGGGGGTGAGGTTTGGCCCCAGCATTTT CATSREGGEVWPQHF
TRBJ1-2 TRBV2 NA few TGTGCCAGCAGTGATAGGAGGGGCAGCTTGTCCTCCGGCTACACCTTC CASSDRRGSLSSGYTF
TRBJ1-1 TRBV2 NA NA TGTGCCAGCAGTGATTCAGGGGCACGGACTGAAGCTTTCTTT CASSDSGARTEAFF
TRBJ2-5 TRBV5-1 TRBD1 NA TGCGCCAGCAGCTACCCCAGACAGGGGGATAAAGAGACCCAGTACTTC CASSYPRQGDKETQYF
TRBJ2-7 TRBV27 NA NA TGTGCCAGCAGTTTTTATGGGGAGTTCTACGAGCAGTACTTC CASSFYGEFYEQYF
TRBJ1-1 TRBV5-1 NA NA TGCGCCAGCAGATTAGCCACTGAAGCTTTCTTT CASRLATEAFF
TRBJ1-2 TRBV28 NA once TGTGCCAGCAGCCCGACAGGCAGTGTTCCTAACTATGGCTACACCTTC CASSPTGSVPNYGYTF
TRBJ2-7 TRBV2 NA NA TGTGCCAGCAGCCCATCCAGCTACGAGCAGTACTTC CASSPSSYEQYF
TRBJ1-2 TRBV5-1 TRBD1 NA TGCGCCAGCAGCTTAAGACAGGGGAAGTTGGAAACCTTC CASSLRQGKLETF
TRBJ2-7 TRBV7-9 NA NA TGTGCCAGCAGTTCCCCCGTGGGAGCGGGTACCTACGAGCAGTACTTC CASSSPVGAGTYEQYF
TRBJ2-7 TRBV6-5 NA once TGTGCCAGCAGTTATTCTAGAGTATTGCGCGAGCAGTACTTC CASSYSRVLREQYF
TRBJ2-1 TRBV29-1 NA NA TGCAGCGTTGTTCGGGATGGACAGTACCGCAATGAGCAGTTCTTC CSVVRDGQYRNEQFF
TRBJ2-3 TRBV5-6 NA NA TGTGCCAGCAGCTTGGGTCCAGGGGGGATTGGCACAGATACGCAGTATTTT CASSLGPGGIGTDTQYF
TRBJ2-5 TRBV11-2 NA NA TGTGCCAGCAGCCCCCCCGGGGGCCAAGAGACCCAGTACTTC CASSPPGGQETQYF
TRBJ2-5 TRBV7-7 TRBD1 NA TGTGCTAGCAGCTTATATGGGACAGGGGATCAAGGAGAGACCCAGTACTTC CASSLYGTGDQGETQYF
TRBJ2-7 TRBV30 NA NA TGTGCCTGGAGTGCTTCCTGGCAGGGTAACTACGAGCAGTACTTC CAWSASWQGNYEQYF
TRBJ2-7 TRBV19 TRBD2 few TGTGCCAGTAGTATCGGACTAGCGGGAAGCGAGCAGTACTTC CASSIGLAGSEQYF
TRBJ1-2 TRBV5-6 NA few TGTGCCAGCAGCCCCAGGCTCGGGGGCTATGGCTACACCTTC CASSPRLGGYGYTF
TRBJ1-5 TRBV4-2 NA NA TGTGCCAGCAGCTCGCAGACAGTTAGCAATCAGCCCCAGCATTTT CASSSQTVSNQPQHF
TRBJ2-7 TRBV19 NA NA TGTGCCAGTAGTATAGTGGCGCTAGCCTCCTACGAGCAGTACTTC CASSIVALASYEQYF
TRBJ2-3 TRBV11-3 TRBD2 NA TGTGCCAGCACCCTAGCGGGAGGAGTGGATACGCAGTATTTT CASTLAGGVDTQYF
TRBJ2-7 TRBV6-1 NA NA TGTGCCAGCACCACACCCCCGCCCCCCTACGAGCAGTACTTC CASTTPPPPYEQYF
TRBJ1-2 TRBV5-1 NA NA TGCGCCAGCAGCTTGGGGCAGGGGACGGGCTACACCTTC CASSLGQGTGYTF